This T cell receptor beta chain was sequenced during a study of CD8 T cells in ankylosing spondylitis. The germline gives CDR1 LNHNV, CDR2 YYDKDF (reference sequence). This CDR3 region has 16 residues. V lost 4 bases to trimming and J lost 0 bases, with 13 bases between them. TCRdb fed the 5' RACE reads into MiXCR, producing one record per CDR3 protein. In the table there are around 250,000 distinct CDR3 sequences, roughly a third of which are singletons. Whole-study results and caveats: Blood of patients with ankylosing spondylitis appeared to be characterized by a TCR beta motif of eight highly homologous variants. Clones linked to the disease showed a CD8+ phenotype. They occurred at relatively low frequencies in peripheral blood.

Remarks on this clonotype: What it binds is unknown.

Sequencing input: blood, either unsorted or a sorted T cell fraction (not recorded which). This TCR was sampled from a male donor with ankylosing spondylitis or in good health (not recorded which). The chain combines TRBV15 with TRBJ1-5; D remains unclear. This CDR3 reads CATSTRTVYSNQPQHF. As DNA, the CDR3 is TGTGCCACCAGCACGAGGACCGTTTATAGCAATCAGCCCCAGCATTTT.